Listed below are T cell receptor beta chains from one sample, sequenced in a study of OX40 agonist ivuxolimab in advanced cancers. Profiled with immunoSEQ multiplex PCR; TCRdb holds only in-frame clones, not every one. The repertoire holds over 45,000 clones, with approximately 84% as singletons. The material sequenced was CD4+ or CD8+ T cells sorted from blood, taken in a trial of the OX40 agonist ivuxolimab. The receptors here all came from an adult with an advanced solid tumor such as melanoma, head and neck, liver or kidney cancer. Each CDR3 is given with its conserved first and last residue. Fields, in order: clone size, V gene, D gene, J gene, CDR3 DNA, CDR3 protein. D genes are given only for firm matches. Some rows mark clone size as missing; the rest say once, few, many or name a class of expanded clone.

.	TRBV6-1	TRBD2	TRBJ2-7	TGTGCCAGCAGTGAATATGGCGGGTTTGTAGCGGGGATAGGATACGACGAGCAGTACTTC	CASSEYGGFVAGIGYDEQYF
.	TRBV5-1	.	TRBJ2-7	TGCGCCAGCAGTCGCGGAGGGGGAAGCTCCTACGAGCAGTACTTC	CASSRGGGSSYEQYF
once	TRBV14	.	TRBJ2-2	TGTGCCAGCAGCCAAGGCCAGGGGGGGACCGGGGAGCTGTTTTTT	CASSQGQGGTGELFF
.	TRBV7-2	.	TRBJ1-2	TGTGCCAGCAGCTTACCGGATCTAGGTGGCTACACCTTC	CASSLPDLGGYTF
.	TRBV5-4	TRBD1	TRBJ2-7	TGTGCCAGCAGCGTGGGACAGACGTACGAGCAGTACTTC	CASSVGQTYEQYF
.	TRBV6-4	.	TRBJ2-3	TGTGCCAGCAGTCGCAGGGCAGATACGCAGTATTTT	CASSRRADTQYF
.	TRBV4-2	TRBD1	TRBJ2-1	TGTGCCAGCAGCCAAGGAGGCGCGACAGGGGATTTCAATGAGCAGTTCTTC	CASSQGGATGDFNEQFF
.	TRBV18	.	TRBJ2-7	TGTGCCAGCTCACCTCCCCCAACCGGGACGGCAGCCTACGAGCAGTACTTC	CASSPPPTGTAAYEQYF
.	TRBV4-1	.	TRBJ2-7	TGCGCCAGCAGCCAAGAGGTGGCAGGGTGGTTGGGCGAGCAGTACTTC	CASSQEVAGWLGEQYF
.	TRBV9	TRBD1	TRBJ1-6	TGTGCCAGCAGCGTAACCCGGGACAGATATAATTCACCCCTCCACTTT	CASSVTRDRYNSPLHF
.	TRBV27	TRBD1	TRBJ1-1	TGTGCCAGCAGCTCGTACAGGGGGAAGACTGAAGCTTTCTTT	CASSSYRGKTEAFF
.	TRBV10-3	TRBD1	TRBJ1-1	TGTGCCATCAGCCCTCGCCTCCGGGACAGGGGAAACACTGAAGCTTTCTTT	CAISPRLRDRGNTEAFF
.	TRBV5-1	.	TRBJ2-2	TGCGCCAGCAGCTCCTTAGATTACACCGGGGAGCTGTTTTTT	CASSSLDYTGELFF
.	TRBV4-2	.	TRBJ2-5	TGTGCCAGCAGCCAAGATCGGGAGACCCAGTACTTC	CASSQDRETQYF
.	TRBV7-2	.	TRBJ2-1	TGTGCCAGCAGCCTAAGCGCGCGTGAGCAGTTCTTC	CASSLSAREQFF
.	TRBV18	.	TRBJ2-7	TGTGCCAGCTCACTCGGACAGAGCTCCTACGAGCAGTACTTC	CASSLGQSSYEQYF
.	TRBV7-2	TRBD2	TRBJ2-3	TGTGCCAGCAGCTCCCTTGGTAGCGGGAGAAATACGCAGTATTTT	CASSSLGSGRNTQYF
.	TRBV5-4	.	TRBJ1-2	TGTGCCAGCAGCTCGCATTGGGGCTACACCTTC	CASSSHWGYTF
once	TRBV19	TRBD1	TRBJ1-1	TGTGCCAGTAGTATATACAGGGGGAACACTGAAGCTTTCTTT	CASSIYRGNTEAFF
.	TRBV6-1	.	TRBJ1-5	TGTGCCAGTGGTGCGGACAGCGTCAATCAGCCCCAGCATTTT	CASGADSVNQPQHF
once	TRBV28	.	TRBJ1-1	TGTGCCAGCAGTTTGCCGAAGGTCACTGAAGCTTTCTTT	CASSLPKVTEAFF
.	TRBV19	.	TRBJ1-5	TGTGCCAGTAGTAGGGAGGGTCTTAGCAATCAGCCCCAGCATTTT	CASSREGLSNQPQHF
.	TRBV5-4	.	TRBJ2-5	TGTGCCAGCAACGCCGGGAGAGCCAGAGAGACCCAGTACTTC	CASNAGRARETQYF
.	TRBV6-5	TRBD1	TRBJ1-1	TGTGCCAGCAGTTTCAGGGGGGAAGAAGCTTTCTTT	CASSFRGEEAFF
.	TRBV28	.	TRBJ1-5	TGTGCCACCGAACGGGACTTTGCCCCGCTGAATCAGCCCCAGCATTTT	CATERDFAPLNQPQHF
.	TRBV18	.	TRBJ2-2	TGTGCCAGCTCGCTTCGACTCGACGCGAACACCGGGGAGCTGTTTTTT	CASSLRLDANTGELFF
once	TRBV5-1	TRBD2	TRBJ2-5	TGCGCCAGCAGCCCGACGGTAGCGGGAGGGTTAGGGACCCAGTACTTC	CASSPTVAGGLGTQYF
.	TRBV27	.	TRBJ2-4	TGTGCCAGCACCCCGCCGGGATTGGTAAACATTCAGTACTTC	CASTPPGLVNIQYF
.	TRBV4-1	.	TRBJ2-7	TGCGCCAGCAGCCAAGTTGGCACACGATTACGCGAGCAGTACTTC	CASSQVGTRLREQYF
.	TRBV7-9	TRBD2	TRBJ2-5	TGTGCCAGCAGCAAGGGACTAGCGGGCGGGGAGACCCAGTACTTC	CASSKGLAGGETQYF
.	TRBV19	TRBD2	TRBJ2-1	TGTGCCAGTAGGGGACTAGCGGGGGTCAATGAGCAGTTCTTC	CASRGLAGVNEQFF
once	TRBV7-3	.	TRBJ2-2	TGTGCCAGCAGCTTAGGGACTTCCAGCACCGGGGAGCTGTTTTTT	CASSLGTSSTGELFF
.	TRBV6-4	.	TRBJ1-6	TGTGCCAGCAGTGTAGCGGGAGACTCACCCCTCCACTTT	CASSVAGDSPLHF
.	TRBV19	TRBD1	TRBJ1-2	TGTGCCAGTACCGACAGGGTGTCTAACTATGGCTACACCTTC	CASTDRVSNYGYTF
.	TRBV18	.	TRBJ2-7	TGTGCCAGCTCACCGACATTAGTGGGCGAGCAGTACTTC	CASSPTLVGEQYF
.	TRBV7-9	TRBD1	TRBJ2-7	TGTGCCAGCACCAAACAGGGGGACGGCGAGCAGTACTTC	CASTKQGDGEQYF
once	TRBV7-2	.	TRBJ1-2	TGTGCCAGCAGCTTAGGAGGACCTCTGGAAGGGCATGGCTACACCTTC	CASSLGGPLEGHGYTF
.	TRBV10-3	TRBD1	TRBJ1-2	TGTGCCATCAGTGGAGTCCAGGGGGACTATGGCTACACCTTC	CAISGVQGDYGYTF
.	TRBV11-2	.	TRBJ2-5	TGTGCCAGCAGCTTAGAAGGGCTTCAGACCCAGTACTTC	CASSLEGLQTQYF
.	TRBV15	.	TRBJ2-1	TGTGCCACCAGCCAGAGACCCCCTCTAGTTAATGAGCAGTTCTTC	CATSQRPPLVNEQFF